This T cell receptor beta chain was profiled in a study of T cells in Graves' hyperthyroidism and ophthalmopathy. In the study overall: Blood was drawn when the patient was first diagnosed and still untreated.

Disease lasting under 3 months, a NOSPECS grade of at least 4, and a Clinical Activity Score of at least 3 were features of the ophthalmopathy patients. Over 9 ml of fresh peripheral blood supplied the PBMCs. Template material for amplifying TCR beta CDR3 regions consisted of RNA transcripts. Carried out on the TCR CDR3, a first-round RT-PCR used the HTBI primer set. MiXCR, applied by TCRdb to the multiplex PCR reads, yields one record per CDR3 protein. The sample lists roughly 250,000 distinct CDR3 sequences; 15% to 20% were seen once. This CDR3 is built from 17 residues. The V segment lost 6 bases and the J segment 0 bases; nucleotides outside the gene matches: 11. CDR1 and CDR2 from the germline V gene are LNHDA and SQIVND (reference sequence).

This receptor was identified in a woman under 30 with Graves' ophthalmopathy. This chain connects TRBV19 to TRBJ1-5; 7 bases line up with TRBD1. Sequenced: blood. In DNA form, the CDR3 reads TGTGCCAGTAGCCTTTACGGACAGGATTATAGCAATCAGCCCCAGCATTTT. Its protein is CASSLYGQDYSNQPQHF. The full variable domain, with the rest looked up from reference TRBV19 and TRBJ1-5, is DGGITQSPKYLFRKEGQNVTLSCEQNLNHDAMYWYRQDPGQGLRLIYYSQIVNDFQKGDIAEGYSVSREKKESFPLTVTSAQKNPTAFYLCASSLYGQDYSNQPQHFGDGTRLSIL.